This T cell receptor (beta chain) was obtained from a study of CD8+CD57+ T cells in acquired aplastic anemia. Germline-derived CDR1 and CDR2 are SGHRS and YFSETQ. V lost 2 bases, J lost 8 bases, and 11 bases lay in between. The CDR3 totals 13 residues. Profiling that covered TCR beta VDJ and CDR3 relied on genomic DNA as its template. One entry per CDR3 protein results from TCRdb running MiXCR on the reads. The sample yields about 470,000 distinct CDR3 sequences, around 30% seen once. All sequencing subjects had displayed CD8+CD57+ cell expansion on flow cytometry. The sequence was collected from a human donor with aplastic anemia. The chain employs TRBV5-1 and TRBJ2-1; D is unresolved. Input material: sorted CD4+, CD8+, or CD8+CD57+ T cells (not recorded which) from PBMCs. The DNA of the CDR3 is TGCGCCAGCAGCTTTGGGCTGTCGGATGAGCAGTTCTTC. This sequence encodes CASSFGLSDEQFF.